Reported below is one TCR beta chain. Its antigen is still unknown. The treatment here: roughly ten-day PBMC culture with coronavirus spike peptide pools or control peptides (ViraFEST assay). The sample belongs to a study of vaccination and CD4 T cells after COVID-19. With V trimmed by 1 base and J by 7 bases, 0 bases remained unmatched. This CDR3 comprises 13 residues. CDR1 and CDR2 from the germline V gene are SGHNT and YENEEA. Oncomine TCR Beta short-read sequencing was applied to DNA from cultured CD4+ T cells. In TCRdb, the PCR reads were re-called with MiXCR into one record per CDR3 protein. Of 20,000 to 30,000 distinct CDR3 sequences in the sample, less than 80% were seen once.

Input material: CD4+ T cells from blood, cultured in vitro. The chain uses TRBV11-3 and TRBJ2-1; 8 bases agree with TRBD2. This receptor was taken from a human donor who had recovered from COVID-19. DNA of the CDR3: TGTGCCAGCAGCTTAGCTAGCGGGAATGAGCAGTTCTTC. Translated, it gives CASSLASGNEQFF. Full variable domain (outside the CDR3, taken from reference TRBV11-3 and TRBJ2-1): EAGVVQSPRYKIIEKKQPVAFWCNPISGHNTLYWYLQNLGQGPELLIRYENEEAVDDSQLPKDRFSAERLKGVDSTLKIQPAELGDSAVYLCASSLASGNEQFFGPGTRLTVL.